A single sample gave rise to the 20 T cell receptor beta chains below, sequenced in a study of cytomegalovirus exposure and HLA in healthy donors. Both 60 Vbeta primers and 13 Jbeta primers went into the PCR. Sequencing used immunoSEQ multiplex PCR; TCRdb keeps in-frame clones, though not all of them. The sample contains some 150,000 clones, approximately 80% of which appear only once. Specimen: PBMCs. These receptors all come from a man aged 45-65 years in good health and CMV-seronegative.

The rearrangement uses TRBV30 and TRBJ1-5; D ambiguous. V was pared by 0 bases and J by 3 bases, with 15 bases between. The CDR3 length is 16 residues. In germline, CDR1 is GTSNPN, CDR2 SVGIG (reference sequence). The CDR3 DNA follows: TGTGCCTGGAGTGTACCGAGGCCAGACCCCAATCAGCCCCAGCATTTT. This gives the protein CAWSVPRPDPNQPQHF.

This chain connects TRBV7-2 to TRBJ1-2, with D uncertain. There are 15 residues in the CDR3. V was clipped by 5 bases and J by 0 bases, with 13 bases between them. Germline V gene lookup returns CDR1 SGHTA and CDR2 FQGNSA. The CDR3 sequence: CASSLQHLPNYGYTF. The CDR3 nucleotides read TGTGCCAGCAGCCTCCAACATTTGCCTAACTATGGCTACACCTTC.

The chain uses TRBV7-9 and TRBJ2-3, with 11 bases lining up with TRBD2. Germline assignment: CDR1 SEHNR and CDR2 FQNEAQ (reference sequence). V lost 5 bases, J lost 0 bases, and 10 bases stayed unmatched. The CDR3 is 18 residues long. CDR3 coding DNA: TGTGCCAGCAGCCCCCGGGCTAGCGGGAGGACAAGCACAGATACGCAGTATTTT. It codes for CASSPRASGRTSTDTQYF. Filled out from reference TRBV7-9 and TRBJ2-3, the complete variable domain reads DTGVSQNPRHKITKRGQNVTFRCDPISEHNRLYWYRQTLGQGPEFLTYFQNEAQLEKSRLLSDRFSAERPKGSFSTLEIQRTEQGDSAMYLCASSPRASGRTSTDTQYFGPGTRLTVL.

This sequence joins TRBV30 and TRBJ2-7, with D tentatively TRBD2 (6 bases). Germline V CDR1 and CDR2: GTSNPN, SVGIG (reference sequence). Deletions cut 2 bases from V and 1 base from J, with 18 bases between. The length of the CDR3 is 16 residues. The DNA for the CDR3 is TGTGCCTGGAGTTCACCGGGAGACTATGAGTCCTACGAGCAGTACTTC. Translating it yields CAWSSPGDYESYEQYF.

In nucleotides, the CDR3 is TGTGCCAGCACCCCGGACAGTAAATCGTTCCAAGAGACCCAGTACTTC. Translated, it gives CASTPDSKSFQETQYF. The gene calls are TRBV5-4 and TRBJ2-5; perhaps TRBD1 as D (6 bases). V lost 6 bases and J 1 base, leaving 19 bases between the germline ends. Germline V gives CDR1 SGHNT, CDR2 YYREEE (reference sequence). This CDR3 region has 16 residues.

This clone was observed a few times. V and J are TRBV2 and TRBJ1-5, with unresolved D. This CDR3 contains 15 residues. The germline gives CDR1 SNHLY, CDR2 FYNNEI. Trimming removed 4 bases from V and 0 bases from J, with 10 bases in between. The DNA for the CDR3 is TGTGCCAGCAGTGCCCGAACTGATAGCAATCAGCCCCAGCATTTT. Residues: CASSARTDSNQPQHF.

The chain is built from TRBV2 and TRBJ2-3, with D maybe TRBD1 (5 bases). The V and J ends lost 6 bases and 0 bases respectively, with 16 bases between them. Germline V CDR1 and CDR2: SNHLY, FYNNEI. This CDR3 spans 16 amino acids. For the CDR3, the DNA is TGTGCCAGCAGCCTCAGACAGCTCCCTAGCACAGATACGCAGTATTTT. It encodes CASSLRQLPSTDTQYF.

The chain recombines TRBV25-1 with TRBJ2-3, with TRBD2 as a possible D gene (7 bases). The CDR3 sequence is 15 residues long. V was shortened by 5 bases and J by 3 bases, with 15 bases between the two germline ends. Germline CDR1 and CDR2: MGHDK and SYGVNS. The chain's CDR3 is CASSLRGGDTDTQYF. CDR3 nucleotides: TGTGCCAGCAGTTTGAGAGGGGGGGATACAGATACGCAGTATTTT.

This chain links TRBV18 with TRBJ2-3, with 14 bases lining up with TRBD2. This CDR3 has 20 amino acids. The V gene end was trimmed by 2 bases and the J gene end by 0 bases; junction bases not matched to a gene: 10. CDR1 is KGHSH, CDR2 LQKENI, per germline. CDR3 sequence: CASSPVPGLAGEGSTDTQYF. CDR3 in DNA: TGTGCCAGCTCACCAGTCCCGGGACTAGCGGGAGAAGGTAGCACAGATACGCAGTATTTT.

This clone came up once. V and J are TRBV18 and TRBJ2-2, with TRBD1 matching 8 bases. There are 15 residues in the CDR3. CDR1 is KGHSH and CDR2 is LQKENI in the germline V gene. The trim removed 4 bases at V and 4 bases at J, leaving 5 bases unmatched. The CDR3 DNA reads as TGTGCCAGCTCACTCGACAGGGGAGGCACCGGGGAGCTGTTTTTT. It specifies CASSLDRGGTGELFF.

This clone was observed a handful of times. The rearrangement uses TRBV15 and TRBJ2-7; no firm D call. V was cut by 1 base and J by 2 bases, with 9 bases left in between. The CDR3 consists of 14 residues. Germline CDR1 reads LNHNV; CDR2 reads YYDKDF (reference sequence). The CDR3 sequence: CATSRGGETYEQYF. For the CDR3, the DNA is TGTGCCACCAGCAGAGGAGGAGAAACCTACGAGCAGTACTTC.

The DNA for the CDR3 is TGTGCCAGCAGCTTAATCAGTGAAGCTTTCTTT. Amino acid sequence: CASSLISEAFF. The rearrangement links TRBV7-9 to TRBJ1-1; D gene ambiguous. The CDR3 has 11 amino acids. Germline V lookup: CDR1 SEHNR, CDR2 FQNEAQ (reference sequence). Trimming took off 2 bases at V and 7 bases at J, with 5 bases between the two ends.

The chain employs TRBV6-5 and TRBJ1-2, with D tentatively TRBD1 (6 bases). Trimming took 5 bases from V and 4 from J, leaving 17 bases between them. The CDR3 consists of 15 residues. Germline assignment: CDR1 MNHEY and CDR2 SVGAGI. CDR3 region: CASSPGQLLIYGYTF. CDR3 in DNA: TGTGCCAGCAGTCCCGGACAGCTGCTAATCTATGGCTACACCTTC.

The rearrangement joins TRBV29-1 to TRBJ1-5, with 8 nucleotides matching TRBD1. CDR3 length: 14 residues. Per the germline V gene, CDR1 is SQVTM and CDR2 is ANQGSEA. Trimming cost V 5 bases and J 2 bases; bases outside gene matches: 5. The CDR3 DNA follows: TGCAGCGTTCAACAGGGGGGCGGCAATCAGCCCCAGCATTTT. Protein: CSVQQGGGNQPQHF.

The chain links TRBV5-4 to TRBJ2-7; D is possibly TRBD1 (5 bases). In germline, CDR1 is SGHNT, CDR2 YYREEE (reference sequence). The CDR3 is made up of 15 amino acids. Trimming left V 4 bases short and J 3 bases short, with 17 bases between. The CDR3 DNA follows: TGTGCCAGCAGCCGTGGGGCTGCGGACGTCTACGAGCAGTACTTC. Protein sequence: CASSRGAADVYEQYF.

The chain links TRBV27 to TRBJ2-7; the match to TRBD2 covers 9 bases. The ends lost 5 bases at V and 7 bases at J; junction bases unmatched: 12. This CDR3 has 15 amino acids. CDR1 is MNHEY and CDR2 is SMNVEV in the germline V gene (reference sequence). CDR3 sequence reads: CASSRRAGREGEQYF. In DNA, the CDR3 is TGTGCCAGCAGTCGTCGCGCCGGGCGGGAGGGAGAGCAGTACTTC.

The rearrangement uses TRBV7-3 and TRBJ2-3; TRBD2 matches 11 bases. The V segment lost 6 bases and the J segment 4 bases; nucleotides outside the gene matches: 6. Germline V gene lookup returns CDR1 SGHTA and CDR2 FQGTGA. This CDR3 has 15 residues. The CDR3, as DNA: TGTGCCAGCAGTGGCGGGACTAGCGGTTCAGATACGCAGTATTTT. It specifies CASSGGTSGSDTQYF.

This chain connects TRBV6-1 to TRBJ2-3; 11 bases align to TRBD1. Trimming removed 1 base from V and 4 bases from J; junction bases left unmatched: 1. The V gene's germline CDR1 is MNHNS and CDR2 SASEGT. The CDR3 extends over 15 amino acids. The CDR3 DNA reads TGTGCCAGCAGTGAAGGGGGACAGGGGGCAGATACGCAGTATTTT. This translates into CASSEGGQGADTQYF.

The chain links TRBV19 to TRBJ1-1; TRBD1 is a possible D gene (6 bases). The CDR3 is 16 amino acids. The V gene's germline CDR1 is LNHDA and CDR2 SQIVND (reference sequence). The V and J ends lost 4 bases and 2 bases respectively, with 17 bases between them. The CDR3 DNA reads TGTGCCAGTAGTACCCCTTCCGGGGGGCTAAACACTGAAGCTTTCTTT. Translation gives CASSTPSGGLNTEAFF. The variable domain in full, with the rest retrieved from reference TRBV19 and TRBJ1-1, is DGGITQSPKYLFRKEGQNVTLSCEQNLNHDAMYWYRQDPGQGLRLIYYSQIVNDFQKGDIAEGYSVSREKKESFPLTVTSAQKNPTAFYLCASSTPSGGLNTEAFFGQGTRLTVV.

The rearrangement uses TRBV7-9 and TRBJ2-7; the D gene is possibly TRBD1 (6 bases). Germline-derived CDR1 and CDR2 are SEHNR and FQNEAQ (reference sequence). The CDR3 covers 16 residues. V gave up 2 bases and J gave up 4 bases, with 18 bases separating them. The CDR3 nucleotides are TGTGCCAGCAGCTTACCACAAACAGGGTTCCATTACGAGCAGTACTTC. Amino acids: CASSLPQTGFHYEQYF.